This T cell receptor (beta chain) is drawn from a study of T cells after yellow fever vaccination. As TCR cDNA was made by 5'RACE template switching, a universal primer site and UMIs were added. TCRdb analysed the 5' RACE reads with MiXCR anew, one entry per CDR3 protein. In the table there are 550,000 to 750,000 distinct CDR3 sequences, 13% of which are singletons. This clonotype was counted between two and nine times. The target antigen is unknown. CDR1 and CDR2 (germline): SGHRS, YFSETQ. The CDR3 runs to 14 residues. With 0 bases removed from V and 1 base from J, the gap between germline ends came to 7 bases. Findings of the study overall: Clonotype sharing between CD4 and CD8 compartments was small. FACS-sorted repertoires could contain abundant clonotypes contaminating from the bulk population.

Here the sequenced sample was PBMCs, taken on the day of the yellow fever booster vaccination. The clonotype originates from a man in his thirties or forties who received the YFV17D yellow fever vaccine. The rearrangement links TRBV5-1 to TRBJ2-5; a weak D match, TRBD2 (5 bases). CDR3 residues: CASSLEGGQETQYF. CDR3 nucleotide sequence: TGCGCCAGCAGCTTGGAAGGAGGCCAAGAGACCCAGTACTTC.